This T cell receptor beta chain is from a study of blood T cell repertoires in COVID-19. Study context: Italy, Spain and the United States were the sources of the convalescent and acute COVID-19 samples.

Looked up from germline, CDR1 is MNHEY and CDR2 is SVGEGT. The CDR3 length is 13 residues. Germline trimming cut 6 bases from V and 2 bases from J; bases unmatched to any gene: 4. Profiling relied on immunoSEQ multiplex PCR, and the TCRdb table lists in-frame clones only, not all of them. The sample lists 90,000 to 150,000 clones; over 75% were seen once. The sample comprised peripheral blood. The rearrangement joins TRBV6-2 or TRBV6-3 to TRBJ2-7; 7 bases agree with TRBD1. This receptor was identified in a man of 80 years or more with acute or convalescent COVID-19. The CDR3 spells CASSRTGTYEQYF. As DNA, the CDR3 is TGTGCCAGCAGCAGGACAGGTACCTACGAGCAGTACTTC.